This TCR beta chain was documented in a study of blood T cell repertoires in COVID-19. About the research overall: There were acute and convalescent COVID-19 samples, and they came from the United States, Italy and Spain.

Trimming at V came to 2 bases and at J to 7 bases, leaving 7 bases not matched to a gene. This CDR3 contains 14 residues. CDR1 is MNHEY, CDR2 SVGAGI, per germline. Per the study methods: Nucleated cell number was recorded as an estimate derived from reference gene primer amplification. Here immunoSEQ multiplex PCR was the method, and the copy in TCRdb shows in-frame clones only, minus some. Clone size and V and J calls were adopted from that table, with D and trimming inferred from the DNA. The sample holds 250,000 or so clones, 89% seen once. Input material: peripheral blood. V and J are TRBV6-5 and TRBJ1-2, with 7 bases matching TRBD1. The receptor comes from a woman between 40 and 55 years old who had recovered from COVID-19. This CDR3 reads CASSYGQASFGYTF. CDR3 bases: TGTGCCAGCAGTTACGGACAGGCATCTTTTGGCTACACCTTC.